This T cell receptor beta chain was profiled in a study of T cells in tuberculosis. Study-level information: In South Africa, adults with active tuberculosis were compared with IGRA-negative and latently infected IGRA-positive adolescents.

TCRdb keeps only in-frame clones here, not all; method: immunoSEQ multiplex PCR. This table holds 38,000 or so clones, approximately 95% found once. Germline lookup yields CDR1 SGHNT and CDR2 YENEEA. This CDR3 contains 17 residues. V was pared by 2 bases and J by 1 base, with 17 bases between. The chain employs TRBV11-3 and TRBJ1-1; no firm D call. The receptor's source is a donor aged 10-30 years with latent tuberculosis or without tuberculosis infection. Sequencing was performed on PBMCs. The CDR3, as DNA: TGTGCCAGCAGCTTATCATATCCTATTGGTGAGAACACTGAAGCTTTCTTT. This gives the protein CASSLSYPIGENTEAFF.